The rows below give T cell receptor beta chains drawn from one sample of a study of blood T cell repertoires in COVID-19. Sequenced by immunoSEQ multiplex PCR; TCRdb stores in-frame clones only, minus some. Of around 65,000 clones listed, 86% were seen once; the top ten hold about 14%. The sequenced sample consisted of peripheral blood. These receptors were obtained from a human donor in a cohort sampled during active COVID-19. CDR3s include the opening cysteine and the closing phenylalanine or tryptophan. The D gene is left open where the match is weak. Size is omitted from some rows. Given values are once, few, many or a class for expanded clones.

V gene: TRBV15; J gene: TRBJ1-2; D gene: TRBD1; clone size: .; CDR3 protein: CATSSPSGTGGYGYTF; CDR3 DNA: TGTGCCACCAGCAGCCCTTCCGGGACAGGGGGCTATGGCTACACCTTC
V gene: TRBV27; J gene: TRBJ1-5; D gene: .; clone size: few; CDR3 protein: CASSSVRGQPQHF; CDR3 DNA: TGTGCCAGCAGTTCCGTGAGAGGCCAGCCCCAGCATTTT
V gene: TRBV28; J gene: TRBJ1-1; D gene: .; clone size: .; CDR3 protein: CASQLSGGSVEAFF; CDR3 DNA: TGTGCCAGCCAGCTGTCGGGCGGGAGCGTTGAAGCTTTCTTT
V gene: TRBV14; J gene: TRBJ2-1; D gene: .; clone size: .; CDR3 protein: CASSQVKGNMAYNEQFF; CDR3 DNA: TGTGCCAGCAGCCAAGTAAAGGGGAATATGGCCTACAATGAGCAGTTCTTC
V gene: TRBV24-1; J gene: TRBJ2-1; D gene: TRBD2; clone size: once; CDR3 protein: CATSDSGVRYNEQFF; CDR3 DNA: TGTGCCACCAGTGATAGCGGGGTCCGGTACAATGAGCAGTTCTTC
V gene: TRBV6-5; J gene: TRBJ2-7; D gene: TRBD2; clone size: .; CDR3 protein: CASSLRLAVSYEQYF; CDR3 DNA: TGTGCCAGCAGTTTGCGACTAGCGGTCTCCTACGAGCAGTACTTC
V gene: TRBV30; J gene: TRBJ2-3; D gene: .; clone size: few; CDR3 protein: CAWGLDTQYF; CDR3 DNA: TGTGCCTGGGGACTTGATACGCAGTATTTT
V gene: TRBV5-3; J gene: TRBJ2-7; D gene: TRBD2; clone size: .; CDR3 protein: CARSSGLAVYYEQYF; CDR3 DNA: TGTGCCAGAAGCTCGGGACTAGCGGTCTACTACGAGCAGTACTTC
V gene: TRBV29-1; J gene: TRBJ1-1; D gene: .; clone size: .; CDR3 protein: CSVRLANTEAFF; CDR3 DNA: TGCAGCGTTCGTCTGGCGAACACTGAAGCTTTCTTT
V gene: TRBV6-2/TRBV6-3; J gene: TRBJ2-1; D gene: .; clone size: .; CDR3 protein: CASSYSAFRVSYNEQFF; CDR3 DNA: TGTGCCAGCAGTTACTCGGCCTTCAGGGTCTCCTACAATGAGCAGTTCTTC
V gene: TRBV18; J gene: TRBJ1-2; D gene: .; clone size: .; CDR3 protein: CASSPQTGFYGYTF; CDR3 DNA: TGTGCCAGCTCACCGCAGACTGGGTTCTATGGCTACACCTTC
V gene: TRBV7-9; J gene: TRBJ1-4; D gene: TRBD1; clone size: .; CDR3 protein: CASSLDREHEKLFF; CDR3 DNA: TGTGCCAGCAGCCTGGACAGGGAGCATGAAAAACTGTTTTTT
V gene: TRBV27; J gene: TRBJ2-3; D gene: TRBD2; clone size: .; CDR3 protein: CASSLPSGSPTDTQYF; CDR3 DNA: TGTGCCAGCAGTTTACCTAGCGGGAGCCCCACAGATACGCAGTATTTT
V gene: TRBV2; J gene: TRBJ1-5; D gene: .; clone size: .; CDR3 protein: CASTYLYSNQPQHF; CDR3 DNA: TGTGCCAGCACATACCTCTATAGCAATCAGCCCCAGCATTTT
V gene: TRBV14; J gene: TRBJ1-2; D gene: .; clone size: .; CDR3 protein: CASSQKDGGYGYTF; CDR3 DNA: TGTGCCAGCAGCCAAAAGGACGGAGGTTATGGCTACACCTTC
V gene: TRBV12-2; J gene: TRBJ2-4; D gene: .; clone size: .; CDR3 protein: CASRRGTSGRAGAKNIQYF; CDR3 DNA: TGTGCAAGTCGCCGCGGGACTAGCGGGAGGGCCGGAGCCAAAAACATTCAGTACTTC
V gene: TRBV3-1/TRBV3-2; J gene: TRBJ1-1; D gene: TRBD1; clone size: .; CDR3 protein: CASSAWTGDSTEAFF; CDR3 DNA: TGTGCCAGCAGCGCCTGGACAGGGGATAGTACTGAAGCTTTCTTT
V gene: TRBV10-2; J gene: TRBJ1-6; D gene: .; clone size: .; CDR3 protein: CASSEAGITSPLHF; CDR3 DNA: TGCGCCAGCAGTGAGGCGGGGATTACTTCACCCCTCCACTTT
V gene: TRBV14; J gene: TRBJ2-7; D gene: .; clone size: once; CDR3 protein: CASSPVSYEQYF; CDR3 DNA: TGTGCCAGCAGCCCAGTCTCCTACGAGCAGTACTTC
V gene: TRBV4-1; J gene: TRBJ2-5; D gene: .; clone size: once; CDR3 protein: CASSQDGLIETQYF; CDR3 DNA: TGCGCCAGCAGCCAAGATGGCCTTATAGAGACCCAGTACTTC
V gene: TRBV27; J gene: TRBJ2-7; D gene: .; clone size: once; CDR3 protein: CASRNQLEQYF; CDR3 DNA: TGTGCCAGCAGGAACCAACTCGAGCAGTACTTC
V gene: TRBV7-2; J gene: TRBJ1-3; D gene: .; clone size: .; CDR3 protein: CASSLITVYSGNTIYF; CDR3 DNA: TGTGCCAGCAGCTTGATCACAGTCTACTCTGGAAACACCATATATTTT
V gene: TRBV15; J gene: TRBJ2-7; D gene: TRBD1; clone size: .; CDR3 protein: CATSRAGTGEAEQYF; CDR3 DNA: TGTGCCACCAGCAGAGCGGGGACAGGGGAGGCCGAGCAGTACTTC
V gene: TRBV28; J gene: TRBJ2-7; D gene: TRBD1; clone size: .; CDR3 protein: CASRRAGQGYEQYF; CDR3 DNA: TGTGCCAGCAGACGGGCGGGACAGGGATACGAGCAGTACTTC
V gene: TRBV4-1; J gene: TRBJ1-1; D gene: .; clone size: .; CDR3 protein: CASSQDRVNTEAFF; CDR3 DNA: TGCGCCAGCAGCCAAGATCGAGTGAACACTGAAGCTTTCTTT
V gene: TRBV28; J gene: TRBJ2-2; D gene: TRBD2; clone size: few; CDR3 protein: CASSLGLAGGPGELFF; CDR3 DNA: TGTGCCAGCAGTTTGGGACTAGCGGGAGGGCCAGGGGAGCTGTTTTTT
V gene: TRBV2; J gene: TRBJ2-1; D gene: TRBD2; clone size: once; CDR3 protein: CASSFGTSGHNEQFF; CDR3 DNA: TGTGCCAGCAGTTTTGGGACTAGCGGACACAATGAGCAGTTCTTC
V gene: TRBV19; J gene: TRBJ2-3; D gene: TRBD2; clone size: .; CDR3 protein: CASSSRRGDLTDTQYF; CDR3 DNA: TGTGCCAGTAGTTCCCGACGGGGGGACCTAACAGATACGCAGTATTTT
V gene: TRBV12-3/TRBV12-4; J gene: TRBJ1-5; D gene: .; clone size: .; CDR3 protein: CASSRTQVQPQHF; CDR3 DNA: TGTGCCAGCAGTAGGACTCAAGTTCAGCCCCAGCATTTT
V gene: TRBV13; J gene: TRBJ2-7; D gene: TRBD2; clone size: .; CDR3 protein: CASRKAGGPYEQYF; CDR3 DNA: TGTGCCAGCAGAAAAGCGGGAGGCCCGTACGAGCAGTACTTC
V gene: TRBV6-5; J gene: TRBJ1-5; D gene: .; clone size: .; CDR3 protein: CASLLGGFNQPQHF; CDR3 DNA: TGTGCCAGCCTACTAGGAGGGTTCAATCAGCCCCAGCATTTT
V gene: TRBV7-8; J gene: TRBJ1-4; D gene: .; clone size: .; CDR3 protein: CASSLGSRNWNEKLFF; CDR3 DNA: TGTGCCAGCAGCTTAGGATCGCGAAATTGGAATGAAAAACTGTTTTTT
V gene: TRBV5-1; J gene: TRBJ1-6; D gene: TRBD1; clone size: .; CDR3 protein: CASSFIETGGNSPLHF; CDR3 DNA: TGCGCCAGCAGCTTCATCGAGACAGGGGGTAATTCACCCCTCCACTTT
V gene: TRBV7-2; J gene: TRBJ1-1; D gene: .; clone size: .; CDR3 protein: CASTEVITEAFF; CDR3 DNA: TGTGCCAGCACTGAGGTCATAACTGAAGCTTTCTTT
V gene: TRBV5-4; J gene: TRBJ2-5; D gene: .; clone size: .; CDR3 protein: CASSRDTVGETQYF; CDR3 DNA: TGTGCCAGCAGCCGTGACACAGTGGGTGAGACCCAGTACTTC
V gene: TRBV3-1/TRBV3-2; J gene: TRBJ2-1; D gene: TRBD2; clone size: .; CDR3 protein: CASSQAALAGDEQFF; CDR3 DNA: TGTGCCAGCAGCCAGGCAGCACTAGCGGGAGACGAGCAGTTCTTC